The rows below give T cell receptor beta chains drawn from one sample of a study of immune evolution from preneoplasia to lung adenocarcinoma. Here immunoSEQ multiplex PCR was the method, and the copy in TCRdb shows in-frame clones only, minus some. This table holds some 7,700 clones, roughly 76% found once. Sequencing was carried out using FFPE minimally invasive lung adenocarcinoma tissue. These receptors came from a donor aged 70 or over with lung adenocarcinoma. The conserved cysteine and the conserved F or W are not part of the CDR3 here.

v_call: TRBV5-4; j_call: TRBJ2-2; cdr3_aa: ASSWGTGLNTGELF
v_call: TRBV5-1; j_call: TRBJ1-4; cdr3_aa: ASSSGDGAEKLF
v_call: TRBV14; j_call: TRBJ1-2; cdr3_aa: ASSQDLGGYGYT
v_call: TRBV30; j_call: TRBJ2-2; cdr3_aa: AWHTGQTTTGELF
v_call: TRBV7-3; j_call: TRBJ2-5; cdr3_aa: ASSYSGSLGETQY
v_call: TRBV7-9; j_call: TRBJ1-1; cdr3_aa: ASSTRDLNTEAF
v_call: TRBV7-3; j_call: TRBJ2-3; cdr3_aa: ASSLGFTDTQY
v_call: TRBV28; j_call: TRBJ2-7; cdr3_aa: ASSLSTGLRYKQY
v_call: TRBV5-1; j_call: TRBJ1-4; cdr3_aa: ASSLGSNEKLF
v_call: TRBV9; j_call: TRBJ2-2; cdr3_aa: ASSGGLLNTGELF
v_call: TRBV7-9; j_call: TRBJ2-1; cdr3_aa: ASSPPMARSYNEQF
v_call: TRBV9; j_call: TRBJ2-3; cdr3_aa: ASSEGGAVDTQY
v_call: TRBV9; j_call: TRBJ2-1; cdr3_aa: ASSTRDRQYNEQF
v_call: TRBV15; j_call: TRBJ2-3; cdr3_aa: ATSYGTGGVDTQY
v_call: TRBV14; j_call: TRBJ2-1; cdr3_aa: ASSQDSREWNEQF
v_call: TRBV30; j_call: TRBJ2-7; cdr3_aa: AWSGGGSRAHRSSYEQY
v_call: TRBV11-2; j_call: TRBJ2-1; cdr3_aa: ASSALSGNNEQF
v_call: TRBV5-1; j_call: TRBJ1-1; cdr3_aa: ASSPTLNTEAF
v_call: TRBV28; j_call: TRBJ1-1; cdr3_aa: ASSSSGGLTEAF
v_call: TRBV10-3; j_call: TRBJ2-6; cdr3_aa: AISANSGANVLT
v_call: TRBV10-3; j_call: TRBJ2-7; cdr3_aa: AIGGGLGEQY
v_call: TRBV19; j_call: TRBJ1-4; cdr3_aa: ASSTRRRSNEKLF
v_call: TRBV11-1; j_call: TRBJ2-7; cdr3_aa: ASSPNLLAGGIY
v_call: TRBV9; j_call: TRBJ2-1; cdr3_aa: ASSVTGIEQF
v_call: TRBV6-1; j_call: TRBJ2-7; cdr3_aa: ASSEDHRQPSIRGEQY
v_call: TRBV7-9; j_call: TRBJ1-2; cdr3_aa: ASSLALGHYGYT
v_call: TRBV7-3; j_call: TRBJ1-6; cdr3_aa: ASSPLKGASPLDNSPLH